This record looks at one TCR beta chain sequence and its context. The clone's antigen remains unknown. Sequencing was carried out with a NextSeq 550. The Human TCR Profiling Kit (MiLaboratory) was used to prepare UMI-labeled 5' RACE TRB cDNA libraries. cDNA synthesis used the entire amount of extracted RNA, and PCR amplification then used the entire amount of cDNA produced. Libraries were prepared in parallel with an identical number of PCR cycles. Per the source publication's procedure: With a minimum of two reads required per UMI, MIGEC and MiXCR pulled out about 50,000 +/- 10,000 unique UMI-labeled TRB cDNA molecules from each library. An average of roughly 40,000 +/- 10,000 functional in-frame TRB CDR3 nucleotide clonotypes without stop codons was found per library. After downsampling to 5000 UMI-labeled TRB molecules per sample, diversity metrics such as normalized Shannon-Wiener and Chao1 were calculated in VDJtools. For the central five CDR3 residues, VDJtools calculated physicochemical properties weighted by clonotype size, namely interaction energy, strength, volume and Kidera factor 4. The reads were reprocessed in TCRdb, with one entry per CDR3 protein sequence and no accompanying DNA. None of the V and J calls come from the authors' own analysis; TCRdb made them. The table of this sample itemizes 95,000 to 100,000 distinct CDR3 sequences. 1.1% of the sample lies in the top ten.

Each CD8+ T cell subset was flow-sorted in triplicate, and 300,000 or so cells per subset were placed directly into RLT lysis buffer. Naive CD8+ T cells were defined stringently as CD45RO-CCR7+CD27+CD95- to exclude memory contaminants. Peripheral blood mononuclear cells were isolated from buffy coats by standard density gradient centrifugation. Naive CXCR3-negative and CXCR3-positive CD8+ T cells were flow-sorted using a FACSAria III. An RNeasy Mini Kit was used to extract total RNA from the sorted cells. Reading from cysteine to phenylalanine, the CDR3 counts 12 amino acids. This entry has no DNA. Taken from the germline V gene (reference sequence), the CDR1 and CDR2 loops are MNHEY and SMNVEV. This record comes from a study of CXCR3-negative and CXCR3-positive naive CD8 T cells (dated by TCRdb to 2018 to 2020). Turning to the overall study: In total, about 135 million TRB reads were obtained, corresponding to roughly 1.5 +/- 0.3 million reads per library. Diversity and physicochemical repertoire analyses were performed on about 12 donors pooled from two independent experiments. TRBV-TRBJ cluster analysis included naive subsets from 5 or 6 donors and memory cells from 3 donors.

Study-wide conclusions, independent of this receptor: Compared with CXCR3-negative naive cells, CXCR3-positive naive cells had TRB CDR3s with higher hydrophobicity (lower Kidera factor 4), lower energy, and higher strength and volume indices. Repertoire diversity was comparably high in both naive subsets but much lower in memory CD8+ T cells. Similar TRBV-TRBJ usage was shown by naive CXCR3-negative and CXCR3-positive cells from the same donor, whereas distinct patterns were shown by memory cells. Because CXCR3 expression was partially decreased after cryopreservation, freshly isolated PBMCs were used for most assays. Because surface CD5, which is linked to self-reactivity in mice, was comparable between the naive subsets, TCR interaction strength was also inferred from TRB CDR3 physicochemical properties.

The source is a human donor in good health. Some clones in this sample may be carry-over from other donors' samples. The chain is encoded by TRBV27 joined to TRBJ2-1; TCRdb indicates TRBD1, and absent DNA this call remains unverified. Sequencing was performed on naive CXCR3+ CD8+ T cells from blood. This specimen's cell subset or site label, interpreted: CD45RO-CCR7+CD27+CD95- naive CD8+ T cells expressing CXCR3 (TNR3+). The CDR3 has the sequence CASRPRDGEQFF.